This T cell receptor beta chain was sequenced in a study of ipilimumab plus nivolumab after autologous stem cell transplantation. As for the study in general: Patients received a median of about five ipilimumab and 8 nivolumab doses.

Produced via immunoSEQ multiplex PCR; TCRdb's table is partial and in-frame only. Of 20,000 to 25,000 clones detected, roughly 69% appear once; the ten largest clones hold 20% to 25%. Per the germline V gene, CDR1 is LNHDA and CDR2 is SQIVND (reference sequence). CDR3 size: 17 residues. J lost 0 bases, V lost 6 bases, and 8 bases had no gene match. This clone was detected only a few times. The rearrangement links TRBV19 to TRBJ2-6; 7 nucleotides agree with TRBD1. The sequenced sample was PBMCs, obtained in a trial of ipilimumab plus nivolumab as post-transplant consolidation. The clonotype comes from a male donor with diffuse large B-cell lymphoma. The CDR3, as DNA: TGTGCCAGTAGGGGGACAGTCCATTTCTCTGGGGCCAACGTCCTGACTTTC. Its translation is CASRGTVHFSGANVLTF.